This T cell receptor beta chain was observed in a study of blood T cells in healthy people across ages. Whole-study context: Per two T cells, template switching captured roughly one barcoded beta molecule.

Through a sample-barcoded 5' primer and a J-beta primer mix, a second PCR was run for about 7 to 12 cycles. TCRdb re-called the 5' RACE reads with MiXCR, one entry per CDR3 protein. This table holds fewer than 1,200,000 distinct CDR3 sequences, less than 25% found once. These data were likewise used in another study, on T cells of mothers and their children. That work adds: RNA was extracted, and all of it went into cDNA synthesis at around 1.4 ug per 15 ul. No persistent microchimeric T cell clones were detected.

The sample consisted of blood. The receptor's source is a girl aged 2-10 years in good health.

In nucleotides, the CDR3 is TGTGCCAGCAGTTATTCCCCTGGCGGCCAAGAGACCCAGTACTTC. This translates into CASSYSPGGQETQYF. The chain recombines TRBV6-5 with TRBJ2-5, with unresolved D. The CDR3 spans 15 residues. Germline V gene sequence: CDR1 MNHEY, CDR2 SVGAGI. Trimming pared 3 bases from V and 1 base from J, leaving 12 bases between.